Following are 3 T cell receptor beta chains from one sample sequenced in a study of cytomegalovirus exposure and HLA in healthy donors. The PCR made use of 60 Vbeta and 13 Jbeta primers. Measured with immunoSEQ multiplex PCR; TCRdb has only the in-frame clones, and not every one. The table records around 170,000 clones, approximately 79% of them present only once. The material sequenced was PBMCs. These receptors were taken from a woman between 40 and 55 years old in good health and CMV-seronegative.

The J gene is TRBJ2-7, the V gene TRBV5-1, with D tentatively TRBD2 (5 bases). Between the trimmed V and J ends, which lost 0 bases and 2 bases, there was a span of 12 bases. The CDR3 totals 15 residues. Germline V gene sequence: CDR1 SGHRS, CDR2 YFSETQ. CDR3 sequence (DNA): TGCGCCAGCAGCTTGGACGGGATGCGACCCTACGAGCAGTACTTC. Its translation is CASSLDGMRPYEQYF.

J is TRBJ2-7 and V is TRBV10-1; D is possibly TRBD2 (5 bases). Germline CDR1 reads WNHNN; CDR2 reads SYGVQD (reference sequence). Trimming stripped 10 bases from V and 6 bases from J, with 22 bases between. This CDR3 spans 14 amino acids. Written as DNA, the CDR3 is TGCGCCACCAATGAGGGCCCTCTTAGAGGCGAGCAGTACTTC. It specifies CATNEGPLRGEQYF.

The chain carries TRBV4-3 and TRBJ2-3, with TRBD1 identical over 7 bases. The CDR3 totals 18 residues. The V gene's germline CDR1 is LGHNA and CDR2 YSLEER. Unmatched junction bases numbered 13, after V lost 4 bases and J lost 0 bases. CDR3 amino acids: CASSPRLSGTASTDTQYF. The CDR3 region has the DNA TGCGCCAGCAGCCCTCGGCTTTCCGGGACAGCTAGCACAGATACGCAGTATTTT.